This TCR beta chain came from a study of blood T cell repertoires in COVID-19. Study background: Some COVID-19 samples were acute and others convalescent; all came from the United States, Italy and Spain.

This clone turned up a few times. Data came from immunoSEQ multiplex PCR; TCRdb stores just in-frame clones and leaves some out. The sample lists 150,000 to 200,000 clones, over 85% occurring once. Sequencing used peripheral blood. The receptor was derived from a man between 60 and 75 years old with active or convalescent COVID-19.

The CDR3 here is CASSYGTGSNQPQHF. In DNA form, the CDR3 reads TGTGCCAGCAGCTATGGGACAGGGAGCAATCAGCCCCAGCATTTT. V gene TRBV7-9 combines with J gene TRBJ1-5; 9 bases align to TRBD1. Trimming at V came to 4 bases and at J to 1 base, leaving 2 bases not matched to a gene. There are 15 residues in the CDR3. CDR1 and CDR2 (germline): SEHNR, FQNEAQ (reference sequence).